This T cell receptor beta chain was sequenced for a study of blood T cell repertoires in COVID-19 (dated by TCRdb to 2019 to 2021). With respect to the entire study: Collaborator samples came from the United States, Italy and Spain and covered acute and convalescent phases of COVID-19. The sample metadata nearly always contained a de-identified subject ID, COVID-19 status, age in years and sex. The repertoires were released in a freely available public database meant as a resource for research on the immune response to SARS-CoV-2. The prospective study material was composed of cDNA or gDNA derived from T cells, B-cell-depleted T cells, or PBMCs. Samples were obtained from the ongoing ImmuneRACE study (first 160 participants) and from 1,000 to 1,500 subjects provided by 6 global collaborators. HLA class I and class II types, where available, came from metadata supplied by the sample provider rather than from assay-based typing. Deeply sampled blood TCRbeta repertoires from subjects exposed to, actively infected with, or recovered from COVID-19 were included in the dataset.

Overall study results and their limits: Clinical and demographic metadata were provided uncurated, with the amount varying by source and participant.

TCRbeta CDR3 regions were amplified from genomic DNA by means of the immunoSEQ Assay, a bias-controlled multiplex PCR. The original methods were these. Nucleated cell counts per sample were estimated from amplification of reference gene primers within the assay. To quantify the absolute abundance of each unique TCRbeta CDR3 rearrangement, sequence reads were collapsed and filtered. For each sample, productive Simpson clonality was calculated as the square root of Simpson's diversity index across productive rearrangements. TCRdb carries this immuneACCESS record with in-frame sequences only. Its versions omit some clonotypes, under half of them owing to an unresolved V gene in the studies checked, with the rest unexplained. V and J calls and clone size are copied from that table; D and trimming were computed from the DNA. The sample includes some 500,000 clones, with around 89% observed a single time. 1.5% to 2% of the sample rests with the top ten.

Trimming removed 3 bases from V and 1 base from J; the gene matches leave 7 bases unexplained. CDR1 and CDR2 are drawn from the germline V gene: SGHNT, YENEEA. From the cysteine up to the phenylalanine, the CDR3 has a length of 17 residues. Just the 51-base CDR3 DNA is kept, in frame starting at base 1. Enrolling through a virtual design, the prospective study's participants ranged in age from roughly 18 to 90 years and lived across about two dozen United States geographic areas. To assign participants to cohorts, the prospective study relied on clinical history that participants themselves reported in a screening survey and a study questionnaire. ImmuneRACE Cohort 3 recovered participants were defined by two consecutive negative NP/OP PCR tests, healthcare professional clearance, or symptom resolution. Each participant in the prospective study had whole blood, serum and a nasopharyngeal or oropharyngeal swab collected by mobile phlebotomists. Participants in the prospective study had the option to provide additional blood draws and questionnaires over a roughly two-month period. Before DNA extraction, prospective study blood samples were shipped either frozen or at room temperature.

Points on this clone: What this receptor recognizes is not known. Per-nucleotide qualities are absent, and no much larger clonotype sits a single base away.

The sequenced sample was PBMCs or T cells enriched from blood (not recorded which). The rearranged segments are TRBV11-3 and TRBJ2-5; 11 bases in the middle match TRBD2. This sequence originates from a middle-aged woman who had recovered from COVID-19. CDR3 loop: CASSFRGTSGPQETQYF. Read as DNA, the sequence is TGTGCCAGCAGCTTCCGAGGGACTAGCGGCCCCCAAGAGACCCAGTACTTC. The full variable domain, with segments outside the CDR3 supplied by the reference TRBV11-3 and TRBJ2-5 proteins, appears as EAGVVQSPRYKIIEKKQPVAFWCNPISGHNTLYWYLQNLGQGPELLIRYENEEAVDDSQLPKDRFSAERLKGVDSTLKIQPAELGDSAVYLCASSFRGTSGPQETQYFGPGTRLLVL.